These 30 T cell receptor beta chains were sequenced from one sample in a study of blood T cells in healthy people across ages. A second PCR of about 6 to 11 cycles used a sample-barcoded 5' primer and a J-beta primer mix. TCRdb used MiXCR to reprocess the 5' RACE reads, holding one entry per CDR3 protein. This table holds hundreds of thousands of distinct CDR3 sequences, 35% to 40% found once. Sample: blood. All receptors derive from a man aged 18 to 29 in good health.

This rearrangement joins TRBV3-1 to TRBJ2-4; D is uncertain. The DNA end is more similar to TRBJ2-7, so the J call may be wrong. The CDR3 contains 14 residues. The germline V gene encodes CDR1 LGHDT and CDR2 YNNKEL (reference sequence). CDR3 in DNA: TGTGCCAGCAGCCAAAGGTTCGGCGACTACGAGCAGTACTTC. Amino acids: CASSQRFGDYEQYF.

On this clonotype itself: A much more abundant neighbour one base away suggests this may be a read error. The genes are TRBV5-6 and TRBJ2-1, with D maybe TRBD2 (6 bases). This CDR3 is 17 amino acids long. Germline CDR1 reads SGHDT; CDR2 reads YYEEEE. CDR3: CAGSLVSAGTSYNEQFF. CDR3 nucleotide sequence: TGTGCCGGCAGCTTGGTCTCAGCGGGCACCTCCTACAATGAGCAGTTCTTC.

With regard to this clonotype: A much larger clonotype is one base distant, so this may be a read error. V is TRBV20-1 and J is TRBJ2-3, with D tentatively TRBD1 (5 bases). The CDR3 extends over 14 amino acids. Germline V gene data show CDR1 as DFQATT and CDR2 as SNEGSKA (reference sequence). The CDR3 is CSARAQDRTDAQYF. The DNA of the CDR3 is TGCAGTGCTAGAGCACAGGATCGCACAGATGCGCAGTATTTT.

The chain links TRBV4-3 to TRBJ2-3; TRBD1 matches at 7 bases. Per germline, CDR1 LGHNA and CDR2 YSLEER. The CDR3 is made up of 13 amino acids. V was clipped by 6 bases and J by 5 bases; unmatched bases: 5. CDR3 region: CASSLRDRDTQYF. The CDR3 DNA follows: TGCGCCAGCAGTCTCCGGGACAGAGATACGCAGTATTTT.

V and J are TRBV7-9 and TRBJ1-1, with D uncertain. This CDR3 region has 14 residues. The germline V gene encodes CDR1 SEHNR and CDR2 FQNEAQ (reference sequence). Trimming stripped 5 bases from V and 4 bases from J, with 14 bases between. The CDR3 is CASSPTPLGTEAFF. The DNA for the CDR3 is TGTGCCAGCAGCCCGACACCGCTGGGCACTGAAGCTTTCTTT.

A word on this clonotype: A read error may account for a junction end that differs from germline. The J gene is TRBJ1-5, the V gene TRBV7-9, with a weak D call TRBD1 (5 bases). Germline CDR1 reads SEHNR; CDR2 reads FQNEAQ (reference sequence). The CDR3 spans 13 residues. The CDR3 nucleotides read TGTGCTAGCAGCTTAGCAGGGAGGCAGCCCCAGCATTTT. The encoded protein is CASSLAGRQPQHF.

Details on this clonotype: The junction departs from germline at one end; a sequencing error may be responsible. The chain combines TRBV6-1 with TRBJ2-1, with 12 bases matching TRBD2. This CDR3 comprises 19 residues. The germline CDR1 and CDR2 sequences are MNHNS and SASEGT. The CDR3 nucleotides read TGTGCCAGCAGTACATTACTAGCGGGGGGCCCGAGCTCCTACAATGGGCAGTTCTTC. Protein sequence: CASSTLLAGGPSSYNGQFF.

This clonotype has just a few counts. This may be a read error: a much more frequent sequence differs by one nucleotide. CDR3 sequence (DNA): TGCAGTGCTAGGATGGCCTATGGCTGCACCTTC. Encoded protein: CSARMAYGCTF. This rearrangement joins TRBV20-1 to TRBJ1-2; D is unresolved. Germline CDR1 DFQATT, CDR2 SNEGSKA (reference sequence). The CDR3 runs 11 residues.

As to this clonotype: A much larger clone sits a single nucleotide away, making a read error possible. CDR3 in amino acids: CAGSLIAGRAYEQYF. CDR3 DNA sequence: TGTGCCGGCAGCTTAATAGCAGGCAGGGCCTACGAGCAGTACTTC. V is TRBV5-5 and J is TRBJ2-5, with a tentative D call TRBD1 (5 bases). The end of the DNA aligns better with TRBJ2-7, so the J call may be wrong. CDR1 is SGHKS and CDR2 is YYEKEE in the germline V gene (reference sequence). The CDR3 covers 15 residues.

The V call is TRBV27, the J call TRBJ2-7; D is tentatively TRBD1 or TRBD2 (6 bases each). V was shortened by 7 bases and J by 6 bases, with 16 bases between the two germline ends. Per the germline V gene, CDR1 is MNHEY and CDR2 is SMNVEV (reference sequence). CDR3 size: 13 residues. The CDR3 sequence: CASTGGGNGEQYF. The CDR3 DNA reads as TGTGCCAGCACTGGAGGGGGGAACGGCGAGCAGTACTTC.

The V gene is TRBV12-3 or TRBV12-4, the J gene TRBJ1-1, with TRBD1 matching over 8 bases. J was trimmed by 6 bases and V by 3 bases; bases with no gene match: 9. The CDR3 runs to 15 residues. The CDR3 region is CASSFEQGGGPEAFF. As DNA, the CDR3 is TGTGCCAGCAGTTTCGAACAGGGGGGCGGGCCTGAAGCTTTCTTT.

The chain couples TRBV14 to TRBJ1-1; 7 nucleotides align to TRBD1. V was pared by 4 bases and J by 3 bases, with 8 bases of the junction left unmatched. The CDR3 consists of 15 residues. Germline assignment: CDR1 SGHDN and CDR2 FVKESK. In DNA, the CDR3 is TGTGCCAGCAGCCTGCAGGGGGGCGTTTACACTGAAGCTTTCTTT. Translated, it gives CASSLQGGVYTEAFF.

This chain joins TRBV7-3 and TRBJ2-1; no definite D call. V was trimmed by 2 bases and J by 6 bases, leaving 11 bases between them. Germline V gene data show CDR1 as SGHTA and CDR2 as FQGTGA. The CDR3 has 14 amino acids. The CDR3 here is CASSLVGFSNEQFF. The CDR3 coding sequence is TGTGCCAGCAGCTTAGTAGGGTTTAGCAATGAGCAGTTCTTC.

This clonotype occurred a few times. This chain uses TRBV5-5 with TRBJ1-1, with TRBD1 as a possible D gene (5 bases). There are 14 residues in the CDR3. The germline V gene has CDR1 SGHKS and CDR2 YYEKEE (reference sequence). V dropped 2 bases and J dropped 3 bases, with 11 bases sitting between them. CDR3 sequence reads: CASSFPGEDTEAFF. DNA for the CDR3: TGTGCCAGCAGCTTCCCGGGGGAAGACACTGAAGCTTTCTTT.

The CDR3, as DNA: TGCAGCGTAGACAGTTCAGATACGCAGTATTTT. Translation gives CSVDSSDTQYF. V and J are TRBV29-1 and TRBJ2-3; tentatively, D is TRBD1 (5 bases). V lost 6 bases to trimming and J lost 4 bases, with 8 bases between them. Germline CDR1 is SQVTM and CDR2 is ANQGSEA. The length of the CDR3 is 11 residues.

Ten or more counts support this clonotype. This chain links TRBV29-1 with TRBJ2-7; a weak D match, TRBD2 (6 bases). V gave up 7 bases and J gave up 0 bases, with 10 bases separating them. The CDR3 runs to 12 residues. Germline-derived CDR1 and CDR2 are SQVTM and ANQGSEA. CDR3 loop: CSAGGSSYEQYF. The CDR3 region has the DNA TGCAGCGCCGGAGGGAGCTCCTACGAGCAGTACTTC.

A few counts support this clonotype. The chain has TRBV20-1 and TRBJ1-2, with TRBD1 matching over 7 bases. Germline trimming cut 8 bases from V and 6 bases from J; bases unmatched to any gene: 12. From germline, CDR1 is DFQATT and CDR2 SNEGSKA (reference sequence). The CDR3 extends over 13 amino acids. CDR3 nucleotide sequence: TGCAGTTCTAAGGGCCAGGGGGGGAATGGCTACACCTTC. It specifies CSSKGQGGNGYTF.

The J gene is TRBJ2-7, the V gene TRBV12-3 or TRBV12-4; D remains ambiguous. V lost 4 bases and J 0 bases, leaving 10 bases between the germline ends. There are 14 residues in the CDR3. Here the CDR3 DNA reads TGTGCCAGCAGTTCCCCAGGCAGCTCCTACGAGCAGTACTTC. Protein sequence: CASSSPGSSYEQYF.

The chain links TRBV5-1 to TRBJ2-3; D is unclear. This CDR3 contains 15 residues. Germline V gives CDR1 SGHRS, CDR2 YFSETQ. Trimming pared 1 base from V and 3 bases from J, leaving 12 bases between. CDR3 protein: CASSLRRSETDTQYF. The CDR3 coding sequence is TGCGCCAGCAGCTTGCGTAGGTCTGAGACAGATACGCAGTATTTT.

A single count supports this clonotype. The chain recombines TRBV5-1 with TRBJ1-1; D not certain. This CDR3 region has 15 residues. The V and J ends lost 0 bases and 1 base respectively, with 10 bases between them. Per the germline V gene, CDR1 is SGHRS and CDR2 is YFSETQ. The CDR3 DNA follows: TGCGCCAGCAGCTTGGAGGGAAACGGGAACACTGAAGCTTTCTTT. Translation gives CASSLEGNGNTEAFF. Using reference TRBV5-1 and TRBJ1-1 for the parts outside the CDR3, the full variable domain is KAGVTQTPRYLIKTRGQQVTLSCSPISGHRSVSWYQQTPGQGLQFLFEYFSETQRNKGNFPGRFSGRQFSNSRSEMNVSTLELGDSALYLCASSLEGNGNTEAFFGQGTRLTVV.

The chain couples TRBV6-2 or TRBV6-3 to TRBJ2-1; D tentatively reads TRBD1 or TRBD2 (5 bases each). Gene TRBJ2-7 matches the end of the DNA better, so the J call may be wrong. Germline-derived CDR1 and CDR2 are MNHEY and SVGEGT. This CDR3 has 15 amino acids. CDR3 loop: CASSPRGSSYNEQYF. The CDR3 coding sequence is TGTGCCAGCAGTCCCCGGGGCAGCTCCTACAATGAGCAGTACTTC.

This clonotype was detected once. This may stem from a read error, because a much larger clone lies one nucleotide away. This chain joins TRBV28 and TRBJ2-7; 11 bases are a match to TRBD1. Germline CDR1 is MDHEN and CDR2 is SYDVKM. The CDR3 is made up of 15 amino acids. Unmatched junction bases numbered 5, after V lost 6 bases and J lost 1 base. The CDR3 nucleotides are TGTGCCAGCAGCCGGACAGGGGGCAATTCCTACGAGCAGTACTTC. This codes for CASSRTGGNSYEQYF.

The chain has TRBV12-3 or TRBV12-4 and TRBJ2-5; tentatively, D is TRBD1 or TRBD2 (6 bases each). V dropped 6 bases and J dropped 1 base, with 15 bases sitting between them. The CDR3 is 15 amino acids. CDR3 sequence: CASSLLRGVQETQYF. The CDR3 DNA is TGTGCCAGCAGCCTGTTGAGGGGGGTCCAAGAGACCCAGTACTTC.

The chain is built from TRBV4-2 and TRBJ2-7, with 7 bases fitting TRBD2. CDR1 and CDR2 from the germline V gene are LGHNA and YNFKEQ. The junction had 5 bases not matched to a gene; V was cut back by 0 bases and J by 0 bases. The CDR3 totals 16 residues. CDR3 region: CASSQDWGGASYEQYF. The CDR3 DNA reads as TGTGCCAGCAGCCAAGATTGGGGAGGGGCCTCCTACGAGCAGTACTTC.

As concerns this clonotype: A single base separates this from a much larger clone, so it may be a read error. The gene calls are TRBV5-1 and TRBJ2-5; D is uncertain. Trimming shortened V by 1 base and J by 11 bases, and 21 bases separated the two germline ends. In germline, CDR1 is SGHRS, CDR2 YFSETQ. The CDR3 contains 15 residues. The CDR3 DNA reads TGCGCCAGCAGCTTGTTAGATAATCGTGCCAATGAGCAGTACTTC. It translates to CASSLLDNRANEQYF.

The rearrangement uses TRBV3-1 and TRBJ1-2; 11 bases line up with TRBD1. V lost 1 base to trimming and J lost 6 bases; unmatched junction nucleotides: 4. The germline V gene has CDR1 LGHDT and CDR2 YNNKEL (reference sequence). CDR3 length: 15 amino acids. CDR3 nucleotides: TGTGCCAGCAGCCAAGGGACAGGGGGCTTTAATGGCTACACCTTC. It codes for CASSQGTGGFNGYTF.

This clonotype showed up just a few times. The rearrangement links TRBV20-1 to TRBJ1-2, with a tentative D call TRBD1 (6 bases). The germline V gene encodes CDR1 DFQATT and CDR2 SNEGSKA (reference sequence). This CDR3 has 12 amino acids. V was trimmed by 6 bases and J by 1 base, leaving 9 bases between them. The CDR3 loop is CSALDSNYGYTF. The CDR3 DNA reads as TGCAGTGCGTTGGACAGTAACTATGGCTACACCTTC.

CDR3 sequence: CASGSGVSNSPLHF. The CDR3 region has the DNA TGCGCCAGCGGCTCCGGGGTTTCTAATTCACCCCTCCACTTT. This chain uses TRBV4-3 with TRBJ1-6; D not resolved. This CDR3 comprises 14 residues. Germline loops: CDR1 LGHNA, CDR2 YSLEER. Trimming removed 8 bases from V and 6 bases from J, with 14 bases in between.

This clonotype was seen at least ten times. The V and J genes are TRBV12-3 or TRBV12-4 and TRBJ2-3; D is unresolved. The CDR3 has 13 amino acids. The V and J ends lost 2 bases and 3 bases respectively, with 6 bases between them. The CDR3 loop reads CASSLSDTDTQYF. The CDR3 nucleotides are TGTGCCAGCAGTTTAAGCGATACAGATACGCAGTATTTT.

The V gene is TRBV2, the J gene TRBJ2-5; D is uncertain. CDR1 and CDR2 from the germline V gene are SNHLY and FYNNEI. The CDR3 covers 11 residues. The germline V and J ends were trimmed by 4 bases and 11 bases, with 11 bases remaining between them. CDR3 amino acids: CASSGYNEQYF. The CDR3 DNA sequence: TGTGCCAGCAGTGGGTACAATGAGCAGTACTTC.